Below, 7 T cell receptor beta chains from the same sample are listed, as sequenced in a study of blood T cell repertoires in COVID-19. Measured with immunoSEQ multiplex PCR; TCRdb has only the in-frame clones, and not every one. The profile shows 100,000 to 120,000 clones, less than 75% of them singletons. The specimen sequenced was peripheral blood. These receptors came from an older woman with acute or convalescent COVID-19.

The count of this clone is one. The genes are TRBV19 and TRBJ1-5, with 10 bases identical to TRBD1. J gave up 5 bases and V 8 bases, and 12 bases lay outside the gene matches. CDR1 is LNHDA, CDR2 SQIVND, per germline (reference sequence). The CDR3 is 16 residues long. The CDR3 loop is CASSPVDRGFDQPQHF. DNA for the CDR3: TGTGCCAGTTCTCCAGTGGACAGGGGGTTCGATCAGCCCCAGCATTTT.

J is TRBJ2-7 and V is TRBV6-5; 11 bases are shared with TRBD2. The V and J ends lost 0 bases and 5 bases, in that order; junction bases with no gene match: 6. Per the germline V gene, CDR1 is MNHEY and CDR2 is SVGAGI. CDR3 size: 16 residues. This CDR3 reads CASSYSISGLADEQYF. The CDR3 DNA reads TGTGCCAGCAGTTACTCGATATCGGGACTAGCGGACGAGCAGTACTTC.

The chain combines TRBV3-1 (or the pseudogene TRBV3-2) with TRBJ1-1; no clear D. The CDR3 has 13 residues. The germline CDR1 and CDR2 sequences are LGHDT and YNNKEL (reference sequence). V was trimmed by 4 bases and J by 5 bases, leaving 11 bases between them. CDR3 sequence: CASSPSGKTEAFF. CDR3 sequence (DNA): TGTGCCAGCAGCCCCTCAGGCAAAACTGAAGCTTTCTTT.

The V gene is TRBV6-5, the J gene TRBJ1-1; no clear D gene. The germline gives CDR1 MNHEY, CDR2 SVGAGI. Trimming took off 9 bases at V and 0 bases at J, with 17 bases between the two ends. The CDR3 runs 15 residues. CDR3 DNA: TGTGCCAGTAACAGACTAAATTATTTGAACACTGAAGCTTTCTTT. It yields the protein CASNRLNYLNTEAFF.

This clone has a handful of counts. This rearrangement joins TRBV6-1 to TRBJ2-5; D gene uncertain. This CDR3 contains 15 residues. Germline values: CDR1 MNHNS, CDR2 SASEGT. The V end lost 2 bases, the J end lost 2 bases, and 12 bases lay between the germline ends. In DNA form, the CDR3 reads TGTGCCAGCAGTGAAATGGGCAGGCTACAAGAGACCCAGTACTTC. This translates into CASSEMGRLQETQYF.

The CDR3 nucleotides read TGTGCCAGCAGCTTAACTCTCTGGGGAGGCACAGATACGCAGTATTTT. This translates into CASSLTLWGGTDTQYF. The rearrangement joins TRBV7-3 to TRBJ2-3; perhaps TRBD2 as D (5 bases). The V end was cut by 0 bases, the J end by 1 base, with 11 bases between. Germline CDR1 reads SGHTA; CDR2 reads FQGTGA. The CDR3 sequence is 16 residues long.

The chain links TRBV28 to TRBJ1-2; 8 bases agree with TRBD1. V lost 5 bases to trimming and J lost 4 bases; unmatched junction nucleotides: 6. This CDR3 is 14 amino acids long. CDR1 and CDR2 (germline): MDHEN, SYDVKM. The chain's CDR3 is CASSGDRGPYGYTF. The CDR3 bases are TGTGCCAGCAGTGGAGACAGGGGTCCCTATGGCTACACCTTC.